This note documents a single T cell receptor (beta chain) sequence. The clone's antigen remains unknown. No base quality values were provided; no much bigger clone lies one nucleotide off. The sample is drawn from a study of cytomegalovirus exposure and HLA in healthy donors (dated 2017 in TCRdb). Notes on the research overall: According to an earlier analysis of 587 of the donors, 150 million to 200 million T cells yielded over 100 million unique TCR beta sequences and about 300 Gb of sequence data. An early release that covered about 640 HLA-typed donors contained approximately 300 gigabases of sequencing data and 85 million to 100 million unique TCR sequences. Among the approximately 430 genotyped donors, 81% belonged to the genetic ancestry cluster associated with self-reported Caucasian donors. The study aimed to test whether cataloging public T cell receptors could reveal signatures of past pathogen exposure. The study used immunosequencing to profile the T cell repertoires of approximately 640 subjects and linked those repertoires to cytomegalovirus serostatus. Along with the approximately 700-subject first cohort, a separate validation cohort of about 110 different subjects was used. To predict cytomegalovirus infection status, the study combined high-throughput TCR immunosequencing, statistical association of individual TCRs with disease status, and machine learning. In a later analysis, previously published TCR beta repertoires from 600 to 850 donors were re-analyzed and high-resolution HLA genotyping was added so that TCR occurrence patterns could be studied. Rather than drawing on any new phenotypic data, the later analysis identified candidate immune exposures from TCR beta sequences and the way those sequences occurred across donors. To decide whether each TCR beta V gene segment behaved as functional or pseudogenic, an earlier analysis of approximately 600 of the donors relied on high-throughput TCR beta sequencing. Donor age, sex, ethnicity and CMV serostatus were compiled alongside the repertoire data. In a later genetic analysis, genome-wide SNP genotypes for about 55% of the roughly 700 donors were used, and that subset was treated as a discovery cohort. All discovery cohort repertoires had been generated using a single sequencing platform. Both class I and class II loci were covered by HLA typing, at four-digit resolution. The number of donors typed differed by locus, with about 629-640 for A, B, C, DRB1 and DQB1, more than 500 for DQA1, 606 for DPA1, and 400 to 490 for DPB1. A few DR-DQ haplotypes were treated as single units for association and clustering because of strong linkage in the cohort. On average, roughly 240,000 unique TCR beta nucleotide sequences were sequenced per donor among a few hundred genotyped donors of the cohort, with around 19% of those sequences being non-productive. What the study reported, not specific to this receptor: A later analysis found that most CMV-associated TCR beta chains appeared HLA-restricted, with HLA associations seemingly driven largely by CMV exposure. Specific HLA alleles were associated with about 17,000 TCR beta sequences at a false discovery rate of 0.05 in a later analysis. Some IMGT-functional V segments, including TRBV6-2 and TRBV6-3, could not be told apart with the 87-base-pair reads, so those segments were excluded. In both the original and validation cohorts, the classifier was reported to diagnose cytomegalovirus status with high specificity and sensitivity. Only TCR beta chains were sequenced in this cohort, and the absence of alpha or paired-chain data limited detectable features. A group of highly shared sequence variants was considered likely to be a technical artifact of the sequencing pipeline. Across donors, most TCR sequences were observed very rarely, whereas some public TCRs were present in many individuals. A further reported finding was that TCR beta sequences accurately predicted the HLA-A and HLA-B alleles for most subjects in the first cohort. In an earlier analysis of fewer than 700 of the donors, most TCR beta V segments appeared in productive rearrangements about 87% or about 30% of the time, broadly matching IMGT annotations. Because HLA typing was missing for some donors at each locus, association tests included only the typed subset. A later analysis reported that several top co-occurrence clusters appeared linked to parvovirus B19, influenza, CMV and Epstein-Barr virus. Correlated functional status among segregating V segments might be attributable to linkage disequilibrium, but an unknown experimental factor could not be ruled out. In vitro tests confirmed that three of the cytomegalovirus-associated TCR beta chains recognize cytomegalovirus antigens. The authors suggested that the approach could potentially be generalized to other disease states and immunological phenotypes. An association between a missense DCLRE1C variant and V-gene and J-gene trimming of TCR beta chains was found in a later genetic analysis and replicated in an independent cohort. Presence/absence analyses assumed roughly uniform sequencing depth across donors, an assumption that may not hold. In a later analysis, HLA-associated TCR beta chains showed more clonal expansion and lower generation probabilities than non-associated chains that were equally common. A later analysis found that TCR association rates varied across HLA loci, with DRB1 alleles showing the most associated TCRs and HLA-C alleles the fewest. When HLA alleles, especially DR and DQ, strongly co-occurred, TCR associations were difficult to assign to individual alleles. Immune exposure information for the cohort was limited to CMV serostatus. According to a later genetic analysis, donors in an Asian-associated ancestry cluster had fewer N-insertions in productive TCRs than the roughly 700-donor mean. The study gave a list of 150 to 200 TCR beta chains associated with cytomegalovirus. The earlier analysis of nearly 600 of the donors excluded 15 to 20 rarely observed V segments, including chromosome 9 orphons, because counts were too low.

The cohort was made up of about 610 healthy bone marrow donors. At the time of sampling, all cohort members were nominally healthy, though unrecorded immune exposures were likely present. The donor was CMV seropositive and belonged to the group of around 300 seropositive cohort members. A peripheral blood sample was provided by each donor, and peripheral blood mononuclear cells were used for TCR beta sequencing. Genomic DNA extraction from the blood cell samples was performed with the Qiagen DNeasy Blood Extraction Kit. Libraries were made using the immunoSEQ multiplex PCR assay. The multiplex PCR relied on a mix of 60 forward primers for TCR Vbeta segments and 13 reverse primers for TCR Jbeta segments. The CDR3 region of rearranged TCR beta genes was amplified from genomic DNA with a multiplex PCR assay. Amplified TCR beta libraries were sequenced as 87-base-pair reads on the Illumina HiSeq System. For the original study's pipeline: A later analysis counted about 80 million unique TCR beta chains across the 640 or so repertoires, and roughly 11 million of these chains were shared by at least two donors. Raw reads were error-corrected and collapsed into unique sequences by a nearest-neighbor algorithm in which closely related sequences were merged to remove PCR and sequencing errors. V, D and J gene segments were assigned by aligning CDR3 sequences to IMGT reference sequences. Each retained sequence needed at least a six-nucleotide match to both a V gene segment and a J gene segment. Rearrangements were called productive when the CDR3 lacked stop codons and stayed in frame with V and J; all others were non-productive. Following IMGT convention, CDR3 was defined as the stretch from the second conserved V-encoded cysteine up to the conserved J-encoded phenylalanine. Sequences without an unambiguous match to a single V gene segment were excluded from the earlier analysis of about 600 of the donors. An earlier analysis of a few hundred of the donors called V segments functional above 56.7% productive rearrangements and segregating when the between-donor standard deviation exceeded 5%. To diagnose cytomegalovirus status from the catalog of TCR beta chain sequences, a statistical classification framework was built. In a later analysis, V and J genes were assigned by comparing TCR nucleotide sequences against IMGT/GENE-DB human TR gene sequences. Using the TCRdist pipeline, a later analysis assigned CDR3 sequences along with most-parsimonious VDJ recombination scenarios. In a later analysis, each TCR beta chain was defined by its CDR3 amino acid sequence together with its V-gene family, and reads without a unique V-gene family were excluded. To address suspected cross-contamination and a sequencing artifact, a later analysis removed approximately 600 highly shared, low-generation-probability nucleotide sequences. In a later analysis, a clonal expansion index for each public chain was calculated from normalized within-repertoire ranks of inferred template counts. A later analysis computed generation probabilities with a VDJ recombination model fitted to out-of-frame rearrangements, and checked the results against IGoR. In a later analysis, hypergeometric tests were used to score TCR-TCR, TCR-HLA and TCR-CMV co-occurrence, with a repertoire-size bias correction applied to TCR pairs. A later analysis estimated false discovery rates by permuting HLA or CMV assignments 20 times. A later analysis grouped co-occurring TCRs with DBSCAN, adding TCRdist sequence similarity when clustering within HLA-allele-positive subsets. Repertoires with fewer than 30,000 or more than 120,000 public chains, plus five repertoires with anomalous nucleotide sharing, were excluded from co-occurrence clustering. The source is immuneACCESS, and TCRdb retained only in-frame sequences with V and J called. Part of the clones is not carried over; for the studies checked, unresolved V genes explain less than half of this, and the remainder is unexplained. The DNA was the basis for D and trimming; V, J and clone size are from that table. The sample data list about 110,000 clones, and more than 60% of these were observed just once. The leading ten clones occupy about 6.8% of the sample.

The CDR3 numbers 15 residues from cysteine through phenylalanine. The retained sequence is limited to the CDR3, 45 bases, with the frame set at the first base. Looking up the germline V gene yields CDR1 MRHNA and CDR2 SNTAGT. Cut back by 2 bases and 1 base, the V and J ends lie 8 bases apart. This clonotype was sampled from a man younger than 45 in good health and CMV-seropositive. The sequenced material came from PBMCs. The sequence links TRBV6-4 to TRBJ2-2, and the D gene may be TRBD2, 6 bases matching. The CDR3 protein is CASSDGTENTGELFF. The DNA is as follows: TGTGCCAGCAGTGACGGGACTGAGAACACCGGGGAGCTGTTTTTT.